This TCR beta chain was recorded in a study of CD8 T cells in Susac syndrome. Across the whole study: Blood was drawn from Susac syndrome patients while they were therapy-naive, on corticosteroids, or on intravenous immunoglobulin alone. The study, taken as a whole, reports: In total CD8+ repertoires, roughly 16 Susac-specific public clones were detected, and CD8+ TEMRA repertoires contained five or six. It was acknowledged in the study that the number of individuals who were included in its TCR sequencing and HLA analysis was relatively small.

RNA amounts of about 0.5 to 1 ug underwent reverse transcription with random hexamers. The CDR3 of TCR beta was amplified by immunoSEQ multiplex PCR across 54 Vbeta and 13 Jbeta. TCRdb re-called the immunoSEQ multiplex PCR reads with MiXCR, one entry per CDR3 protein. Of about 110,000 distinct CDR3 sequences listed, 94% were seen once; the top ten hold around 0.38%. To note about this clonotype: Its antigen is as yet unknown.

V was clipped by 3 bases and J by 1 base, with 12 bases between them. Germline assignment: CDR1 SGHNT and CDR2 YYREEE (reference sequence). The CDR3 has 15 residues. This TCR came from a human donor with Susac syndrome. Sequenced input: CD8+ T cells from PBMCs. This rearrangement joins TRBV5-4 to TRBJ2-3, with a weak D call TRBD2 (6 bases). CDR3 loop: CASSSPSDGTDTQYF. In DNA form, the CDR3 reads TGTGCCAGCAGCTCCCCTAGCGATGGCACAGATACGCAGTATTTT. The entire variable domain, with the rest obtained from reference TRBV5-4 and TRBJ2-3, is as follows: ETGVTQSPTHLIKTRGQQVTLRCSSQSGHNTVSWYQQALGQGPQFIFQYYREEENGRGNFPPRFSGLQFPNYSSELNVNALELDDSALYLCASSSPSDGTDTQYFGPGTRLTVL.